A selection of T cell receptor beta chains follows, all from one sample in a study of blood T cell repertoires in COVID-19. Produced via immunoSEQ multiplex PCR; TCRdb's table is partial and in-frame only. The profile shows 300,000 to 400,000 clones, approximately 87% of them singletons. Input material: PBMCs or T cells enriched from blood (not recorded which). These receptors were collected from a woman in her twenties or thirties with acute COVID-19. The CDR3 runs from the conserved cysteine through the conserved F or W. Some rows mark clone size as missing; the rest say once, few, many or name a class of expanded clone.

V	size	J	length	CDR3
TRBV6-5	.	TRBJ1-2	11	CASRLGGLYTF
TRBV7-9	.	TRBJ2-5	13	CASSLRLQETQYF
TRBV27	.	TRBJ1-6	16	CASSPGNRGGNSPLHF
TRBV5-1	.	TRBJ1-4	16	CASSLVSAGGNEKLFF
TRBV7-2	.	TRBJ2-7	15	CASSPGRGGTYEQYF
TRBV10-2	.	TRBJ1-4	15	CASSVDRATNEKLFF
TRBV7-2	.	TRBJ2-7	14	CASSLFSRDNEQYF
TRBV13	.	TRBJ2-1	16	CASSSRSGTGYNEQFF
TRBV3-1/TRBV3-2	.	TRBJ2-7	17	CASSQAPRTGVVYEQYF
TRBV11-2	.	TRBJ1-6	14	CASSGTLNNSPLHF
TRBV19	.	TRBJ2-3	14	CASTISFRTDTQYF
TRBV5-1	.	TRBJ1-3	17	CASSLAGFGPSGNTIYF
TRBV5-8	.	TRBJ1-6	16	CASTDTGLAYNSPLHF
TRBV7-6	.	TRBJ1-1	15	CASSDGQGTGTEAFF
TRBV24-1	.	TRBJ2-1	12	CATSAMTNEQFF
TRBV3-1/TRBV3-2	.	TRBJ1-2	15	CASSPENRVAYGYTF
TRBV11-2	.	TRBJ2-3	13	CASTTSGADTQYF
TRBV7-2	.	TRBJ2-2	16	CASSLRTPGFPGELFF
TRBV5-8	.	TRBJ2-7	13	CASKAVISYEQYF
TRBV13	.	TRBJ1-6	16	CASSPQGAEGDSPLHF
TRBV5-1	.	TRBJ2-3	16	CASSELPGGHTDTQYF
TRBV9	.	TRBJ1-3	14	CASSVEGPGNTIYF
TRBV6-2/TRBV6-3	.	TRBJ2-1	13	CASSYGFAGAQFF
TRBV24-1	.	TRBJ2-3	16	CATSVQTTGVEDTQYF
TRBV15	.	TRBJ2-1	16	CATSSPRDRGYNEQFF
TRBV3-1/TRBV3-2	once	TRBJ2-7	12	CASSHRGGEQYF
TRBV4-1	.	TRBJ2-2	18	CASSQDLDGVGPNGELFF
TRBV5-5	.	TRBJ2-3	14	CASSPGLVLDTQYF
TRBV30	.	TRBJ1-2	12	CAWSAAGDGYTF
TRBV10-3	.	TRBJ2-3	16	CAISGPGSGVTDTQYF
TRBV3-1/TRBV3-2	.	TRBJ1-1	15	CASSRLTGGGTEAFF
TRBV10-2	.	TRBJ2-3	14	CASSDLASTDTQYF
TRBV5-6	.	TRBJ1-2	15	CASSLGGTGGLSYTF
TRBV30	few	TRBJ1-2	17	CALHNDRDRDRSYGYTF
TRBV27	.	TRBJ1-2	15	CASSLSEGWVNGYTF
TRBV7-2	.	TRBJ2-1	18	CASSLRSIYEGTYNEQFF
TRBV5-1	.	TRBJ2-1	15	CASSLDYVFYNEQFF
TRBV19	.	TRBJ2-2	13	CASLLRGTGELFF
TRBV7-3	.	TRBJ2-1	12	CASSPNYNEQFF
TRBV12-3/TRBV12-4	.	TRBJ2-3	13	CASSFSGTDTQYF
TRBV2	.	TRBJ1-5	15	CASSPRTGGNQPQHF
TRBV30	.	TRBJ1-4	17	CAWSVNLLGQINEKLFF
TRBV5-1	few	TRBJ2-1	17	CASSTRQGLSSYNEQFF
TRBV6-1	.	TRBJ1-2	13	CASSDTQGYGYTF
TRBV3-1/TRBV3-2	.	TRBJ1-1	14	CASSHLTGNTEAFF
TRBV6-5	.	TRBJ2-3	15	CASSRTGTSTDTQYF
TRBV12-3/TRBV12-4	.	TRBJ1-1	13	CASSLSENTEAFF
TRBV27	.	TRBJ2-3	13	CASSLLATDTQYF
TRBV19	.	TRBJ1-2	12	CASRRQGAGYTF